The sequence of this T cell receptor (beta chain) was determined in a study of blood T cells in healthy people across ages. Using a J-beta primer mix together with a sample-barcoded 5' primer, a second PCR was run for roughly 7 to 11 cycles. TCRdb passed the 5' RACE reads through MiXCR, listing each CDR3 protein once. The data show almost 1 million distinct CDR3 sequences, with roughly 50% seen just once and about a fifth held by the top ten. The V and J ends lost 7 bases and 2 bases, in that order; junction bases with no gene match: 10. Germline V gene data show CDR1 as MDHEN and CDR2 as SYDVKM. CDR3 length: 16 amino acids.

The sample taken for sequencing was blood. The chain carries TRBV28 and TRBJ2-4, with TRBD1 matching 8 bases. The source of this sequence is a woman aged 55-69 years in good health. CDR3 region: CASTYRGKGSKNIQYF. The CDR3 coding sequence is TGTGCCAGCACCTACAGGGGGAAGGGGTCCAAAAACATTCAGTACTTC.